This is a list of T cell receptor beta chains from one sample in a study of regulatory T cells in long-lasting Graves disease. MiXCR was run by TCRdb on the multiplex PCR reads, yielding one entry per CDR3 protein. The profile shows roughly 400,000 distinct CDR3 sequences, 20% of them singletons. The sequences come from peripheral blood mononuclear cells (PBMCs), collected when the disease was refractory, from a patient treated with antithyroid drugs. These receptors originate from a female donor with Graves disease. CDR3s include the opening cysteine and the closing phenylalanine or tryptophan. D genes are given only for firm matches. Size is stated for part of the rows, as once, few or many counts, or as a class when the clone is expanded.

d_gene	abundance	v_gene	j_gene	CDR3nt	CDR3aa
-	few	TRBV30	TRBJ1-1	TGTGCCTGGACCGGACTGGGGAACACTGAAGCTTTCTTT	CAWTGLGNTEAFF
TRBD1	many	TRBV5-4	TRBJ2-5	TGTGCCAGCAGCATAGGGACAGTCAAAGAGACCCAGTACTTC	CASSIGTVKETQYF
TRBD1	many	TRBV24-1	TRBJ1-2	TGTGCCACCAGTGATTTCCCGTACAGGGGATCTAACTATGGCTACACCTTC	CATSDFPYRGSNYGYTF
-	many	TRBV28	TRBJ1-2	TGTGCCAGCAGTTTCTTAGTAGGGGGTGGCTATGGCTACACCTTC	CASSFLVGGGYGYTF
-	many	TRBV2	TRBJ1-5	TGTGCCAGCAAGGGGATATCGCAGCCCCAGCATTTT	CASKGISQPQHF
TRBD1	-	TRBV20-1	TRBJ2-7	TGCAGTGCTAGTAGACCCACAGGGGGCAGCTCCTACGAGCAGTACTTC	CSASRPTGGSSYEQYF
TRBD1	many	TRBV10-3	TRBJ2-5	TGTGCCATCAGCCGGGACAGGGTTCTCGAGACCCAGTACTTC	CAISRDRVLETQYF
-	many	TRBV19	TRBJ1-1	TGTGCCAGTAGTCTCCTACGACAAAGGAACACTGAAGCTTTCTTT	CASSLLRQRNTEAFF
-	many	TRBV28	TRBJ2-5	TGTGCCAGCGAGACTAGATGGGGGTTTGGAAAAGAGACCCAGTACTTC	CASETRWGFGKETQYF
-	many	TRBV6-1	TRBJ1-1	TGTGCCAGCAGTGAACCAGGCCGCACTGAAGCTTTCTTT	CASSEPGRTEAFF
-	-	TRBV30	TRBJ1-2	TGTGCCTCCTTGCCAGAGGGGAGAAGGGATGGCTACACCTTC	CASLPEGRRDGYTF
-	few	TRBV4-1	TRBJ1-2	TGCGCCAGCAGCCAAGAATGGGTACGGGGCTACACCTTC	CASSQEWVRGYTF
-	-	TRBV10-3	TRBJ1-2	TGTGCCATCAGTGTGGGGCAATTTGACTCTAACTATGGCTACACCTTC	CAISVGQFDSNYGYTF
-	few	TRBV25-1	TRBJ2-5	TGTGCCAGCAGTACTGCGGGGAGTGGGGGGACCCAGTACTTC	CASSTAGSGGTQYF
TRBD2	many	TRBV18	TRBJ2-5	TGTGCCAGCACCCCCGGGCGGGGGTATGGAGAGACCCAGTACTTC	CASTPGRGYGETQYF
-	many	TRBV28	TRBJ1-5	TGTGCCAGCACTCTCCATGTTGGCAATCAGCCCCAGCATTTT	CASTLHVGNQPQHF
-	-	TRBV28	TRBJ1-1	TGTGCCGGCAGTTTGGGTCTGAACACTGAAGCTTTCTTT	CAGSLGLNTEAFF
TRBD2	-	TRBV9	TRBJ2-2	TGTGCCAGCAGACCGGGACTACCCACCGGGGAGCTGTTTTTT	CASRPGLPTGELFF
TRBD1	-	TRBV15	TRBJ1-5	TGTGCCACCAGCAGCCTTCTGGGACAGTTTAATCAGCCCCAGCATTTT	CATSSLLGQFNQPQHF
TRBD1	few	TRBV6-2/TRBV6-3	TRBJ2-7	TGTGCCAGCAGTCTCCGGGACAGGGGTTTGGAGCAGTACTTC	CASSLRDRGLEQYF
-	-	TRBV14	TRBJ2-6	TGTGCCAGCAGCCAGCACCGGGGCGGGGGGGCCAACGTCCTGACTTTC	CASSQHRGGGANVLTF
-	few	TRBV12-3/TRBV12-4	TRBJ1-5	TGTGCCAGCAGCCAGGGCAGTAACAATCAGCCCCAGCATTTT	CASSQGSNNQPQHF
TRBD2	-	TRBV12-3/TRBV12-4	TRBJ2-3	TGTGCCAGCAGCGTCCCGGGACTAGCGGGAGAAAAAGCGGATACGCAGTATTTT	CASSVPGLAGEKADTQYF
TRBD2	-	TRBV12-3/TRBV12-4	TRBJ2-1	TGTGCCAGCAGTTTAGCGGTGGGACTAGCGGTTGAGCAGTTCTTC	CASSLAVGLAVEQFF
-	-	TRBV15	TRBJ1-2	TGTGCCACCAGCAGAGATACAACAGCCTCTCCGAATGGCTACACCTTC	CATSRDTTASPNGYTF
-	-	TRBV29-1	TRBJ1-1	TGCAGCGTTGACTTGGGGGCGCCGGCTGAAGCTTTCTTT	CSVDLGAPAEAFF
TRBD1	-	TRBV5-4	TRBJ1-2	TGTGCCAGCAGTGACACAGGGGGTCGAATACCTTATGGCTACACCTTC	CASSDTGGRIPYGYTF
TRBD1	many	TRBV28	TRBJ1-1	TGTGCCAGCAGTTTTGCAGGGGGGAGCACTGAAGCTTTCTTT	CASSFAGGSTEAFF
-	-	TRBV20-1	TRBJ2-5	TGCAGTGCTAGTTGGGGGGGCGAGACCCAGTACTTC	CSASWGGETQYF
-	-	TRBV18	TRBJ2-2	TGTGCCAGCTCACCGCGGCCAGCGGCGAACACCGGGGAGCTGTTTTTT	CASSPRPAANTGELFF
-	-	TRBV5-1	TRBJ1-2	TGCGCCAGCAGCGCTTGGTCCGACACCCTCTATGGCTACACCTTC	CASSAWSDTLYGYTF
TRBD1	-	TRBV6-1	TRBJ2-1	TGTGCCAGCAGTGTACAGGGGAGAGGGTCCTACAATGAGCAGTTCTTC	CASSVQGRGSYNEQFF
-	many	TRBV30	TRBJ1-4	TGTGCCTGGAGCGCATGGACAGCAACTAATGAAAAACTGTTTTTT	CAWSAWTATNEKLFF
TRBD2	few	TRBV12-3/TRBV12-4	TRBJ2-2	TGTGCCAGCAGTTATGCGGGAGGGCCTACCGGGGAGCTGTTTTTT	CASSYAGGPTGELFF
TRBD1	many	TRBV28	TRBJ2-7	TGTGCCAGCAGCCAACAGGGGATCGACGAGCAGTACTTC	CASSQQGIDEQYF
-	-	TRBV10-2	TRBJ2-7	TGCGCCAGCAGTGAGTCACTAGGTAACTACGAGCAGTACTTC	CASSESLGNYEQYF
-	few	TRBV3-1	TRBJ2-7	TGTGCCAGCAGTCCTAGGGTTTTCTACGAGCAGTACTTC	CASSPRVFYEQYF
-	-	TRBV28	TRBJ1-5	TGTGCCAGCAGTCAGACGAGTCAGCCCCAGCATTTT	CASSQTSQPQHF
-	few	TRBV9	TRBJ1-2	TGTGCCAGCAGCGTAGTATGGGGGCGAGGCTACACCTTC	CASSVVWGRGYTF
-	-	TRBV18	TRBJ2-2	TGTGCCAGCTCACCACCGACCCCGCGGGAGCTGTTTTTT	CASSPPTPRELFF
-	many	TRBV3-1	TRBJ2-5	TGTGCCAGCAGCCAAGATCCCGTCTCGAGCCAAGAGACCCAGTACTTC	CASSQDPVSSQETQYF
-	-	TRBV25-1	TRBJ1-2	TGTGCCAGCAGATGGGGGGAGAACTATGGCTACACCTTC	CASRWGENYGYTF
-	-	TRBV27	TRBJ2-1	TGTGCCAGCAGTTTATCGTCCAGGGGCTACAATGAGCAGTTCTTC	CASSLSSRGYNEQFF